This TCR beta chain is drawn from a study of cytomegalovirus exposure and HLA in healthy donors. This CDR3 comprises 14 residues. Trimming left V 5 bases short and J 0 bases short, with 5 bases between. CDR1 is MNHEY, CDR2 SMNVEV, per germline (reference sequence). PCR employed 60 Vbeta and 13 Jbeta primers. Clones were read by immunoSEQ multiplex PCR, and TCRdb kept only the in-frame ones, dropping some. In total, the table holds more than 95,000 clones. The origin of this receptor is a man aged 35 to 55 in good health and CMV-seronegative. What was sequenced was PBMCs. The rearrangement joins TRBV27 to TRBJ2-6; D remains unclear. The chain's CDR3 is CASSPFSGANVLTF. CDR3 DNA: TGTGCCAGCAGTCCTTTCTCTGGGGCCAACGTCCTGACTTTC.